This T cell receptor beta chain came from a study of early T cells in non-severe SARS-CoV-2 infection (dated by TCRdb to the early 2020s). Turning to the overall study: Because TCR sequencing was done on bulk RNA from unsorted whole blood, the alpha and beta chains could not be paired. The paper's findings and limits, for the study overall: VDJdb matching was skewed toward anti-spike CD8 responses, so virus-specific expansions were likely underestimated and private and CD4 specificities were missed.

The study was a case-control design nested within a healthcare worker cohort in London, UK, with weekly nasopharyngeal swab PCR tests and blood sampling. Healthcare workers were recruited during the week of the UK lockdown, between 23 and 31 March 2020, and followed weekly for up to roughly 15 weeks. CDR1 and CDR2 are drawn from the germline V gene: MGHRA, YSYEKL. Trimmed from V: 0 bases; trimmed from J: 3 bases; junction bases lacking a gene match: 7. Including cysteine and phenylalanine, the CDR3 has 17 amino acids. Just the 51-base CDR3 DNA is kept, in frame starting at base 1. Concerning this clonotype itself: Its specific antigen is unknown. It has no much larger one-base neighbor in the sample; base qualities were not kept.

The library was obtained by 5' RACE. TCRdb lists the instrument as NextSeq 500. To correct for sequencing error and PCR bias, the TCR library protocol tagged individual cDNA molecules with unique molecular identifiers. Both TCR alpha and beta chains were sequenced, and tight co-correlation was observed between alpha and beta sequence abundances in each sample. On the authors' methods: Decombinator V4 was used to perform V gene, J gene and CDR3 annotation of TCR sequences. TCRs were defined as expanded if a significant change between any two time points was detected under a Poisson model with p below 0.0001. TCR abundances were normalised to the total number of TCRs sequenced in each sample and reported as counts per million. TRAV1-2 paired with TRAJ12, TRAJ20 or TRAJ33 defined MAIT TCRs, while TRAV10 paired with TRAJ18 defined iNKT TCRs. VDJdb, accessed 1 November 2021, was searched for CMV, EBV and SARS-CoV-2 annotated TCRs, with TCRs annotated for multiple antigens excluded. TCRdb reprocessed the public reads (quality trimming at Q25 with fastp, clone calling with MiXCR) and kept in-frame beta chains. Under each unique CDR3 protein, matching rows form one entry showing the most common genes and DNA. These V and J calls derive from TCRdb rather than the authors' analysis. The sample includes about 63,000 distinct CDR3 sequences, with 10% to 15% observed a single time. The top ten constitute around 4.5% of the sample.

Rearrangement joined TRBV4-1 to TRBJ2-1; 8 junctional bases match TRBD2. The sample comprised whole blood. The clonotype comes from an adult who was a healthcare worker with PCR-confirmed SARS-CoV-2 infection or an uninfected control (not recorded which). The CDR3 here reads CASSQEGRLASYNEQFF. The DNA sequence reads TGCGCCAGCAGCCAAGAGGGGAGACTAGCGAGCTACAATGAGCAGTTCTTC.